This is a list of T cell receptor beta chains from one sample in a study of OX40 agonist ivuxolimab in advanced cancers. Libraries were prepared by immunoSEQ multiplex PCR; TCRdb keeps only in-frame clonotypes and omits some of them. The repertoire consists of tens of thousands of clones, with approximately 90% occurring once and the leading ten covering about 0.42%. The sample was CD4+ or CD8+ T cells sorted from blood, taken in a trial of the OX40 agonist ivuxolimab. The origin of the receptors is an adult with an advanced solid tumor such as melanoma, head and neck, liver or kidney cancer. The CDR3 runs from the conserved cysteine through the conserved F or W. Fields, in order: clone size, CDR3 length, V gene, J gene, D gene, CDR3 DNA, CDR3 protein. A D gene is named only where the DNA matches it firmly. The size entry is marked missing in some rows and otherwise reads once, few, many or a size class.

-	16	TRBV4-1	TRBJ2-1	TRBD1	TGCGCCAGCAGCAAGGGACAGGGTAAATCCTACAATGAGCAGTTCTTC	CASSKGQGKSYNEQFF
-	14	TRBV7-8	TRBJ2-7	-	TGTGCCAGCAGCTTAGAGGGGAGCTCCTACGAGCAGTACTTC	CASSLEGSSYEQYF
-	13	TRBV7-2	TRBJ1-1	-	TGTGCCAGCAGCGAAACAGCGAACACTGAAGCTTTCTTT	CASSETANTEAFF
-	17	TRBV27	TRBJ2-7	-	TGTGCCAGCAGTTTATCGTGGACGGACCCCTCGGCGTACGAGCAGTACTTC	CASSLSWTDPSAYEQYF
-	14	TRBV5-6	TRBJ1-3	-	TGTGCCAGCAGCTTGCCGGGCTTTGGAAACACCATATATTTT	CASSLPGFGNTIYF
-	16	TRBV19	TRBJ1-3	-	TGTGCCAGTAGCCACGACTATAGGGCAAGGGGAAACACCATATATTTT	CASSHDYRARGNTIYF
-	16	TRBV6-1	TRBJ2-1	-	TGTGCCAGCAGTGAACAAGGTAGCGGAAACTACAATGAGCAGTTCTTC	CASSEQGSGNYNEQFF
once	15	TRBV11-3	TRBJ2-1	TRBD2	TGTGCCAGCAGCCCGCAGGGGACTAGAGGGAATGAGCAGTTCTTC	CASSPQGTRGNEQFF
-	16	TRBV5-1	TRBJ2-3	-	TGCGCCAGCAGCTTACAGGGACACACGGGCACAGATACGCAGTATTTT	CASSLQGHTGTDTQYF
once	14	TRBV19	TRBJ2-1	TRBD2	TGTGCCAGTACTTTTAGCGGGCGAGACAATGAGCAGTTCTTC	CASTFSGRDNEQFF
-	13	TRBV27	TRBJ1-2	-	TGTGCCAGCAGATCTAGCGGCCACTATGGCTACACCTTC	CASRSSGHYGYTF
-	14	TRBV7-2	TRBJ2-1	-	TGTGCCAGCAGGGGTGGAGGACTATACAATGAGCAGTTCTTC	CASRGGGLYNEQFF
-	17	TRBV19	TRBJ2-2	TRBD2	TGTGCCAGTAGTTTAGGACTAGCGCCGACGAACACCGGGGAGCTGTTTTTT	CASSLGLAPTNTGELFF
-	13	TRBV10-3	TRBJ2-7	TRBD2	TGTGCCATCAGGACTAGCGGAACTTACGAGCAGTACTTC	CAIRTSGTYEQYF
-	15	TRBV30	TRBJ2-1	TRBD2	TGTGCCTGGAGTGTTGGACTAGCGGGAGTCAATGAGCAGTTCTTC	CAWSVGLAGVNEQFF
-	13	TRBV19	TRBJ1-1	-	TGTGCCAGTAGTATAGGTAGGGACACTGAAGCTTTCTTT	CASSIGRDTEAFF
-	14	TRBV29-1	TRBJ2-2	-	TGCAGCGTCAGAACGGGGGATCACACCGGGGAGCTGTTTTTT	CSVRTGDHTGELFF
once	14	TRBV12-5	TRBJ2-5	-	TGTGCTAGTGGCAGGTCCGGGGGTCCGGAGACCCAGTACTTC	CASGRSGGPETQYF
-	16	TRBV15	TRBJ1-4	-	TGTGCCACCAGCCGGAGAAAGCAAACAACTAATGAAAAACTGTTTTTT	CATSRRKQTTNEKLFF
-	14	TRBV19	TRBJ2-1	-	TGTGCCAGTACGGTCGCGCTGGGTCTTAGTGAGCAGTTCTTC	CASTVALGLSEQFF
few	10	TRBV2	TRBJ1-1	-	TGTGCCAGCGGTATCACTGAAGCTTTCTTT	CASGITEAFF
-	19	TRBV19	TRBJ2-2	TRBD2	TGTGCCAGTAGTAGGGACGGTCCTAGCGGAGGTATAAACACCGGGGAGCTGTTTTTT	CASSRDGPSGGINTGELFF
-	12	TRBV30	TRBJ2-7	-	TGTGCCTGGAGTGTGGGCCCCCGGTCGGAGTACTTC	CAWSVGPRSEYF
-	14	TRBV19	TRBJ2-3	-	TGTGCCAGTAGGGAGGGCGCTGGCGCAGATACGCAGTATTTT	CASREGAGADTQYF
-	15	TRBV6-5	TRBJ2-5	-	TGTGCCAGCAGTTACTCAGGGGGGCGTGTGTGGACCCAGTACTTC	CASSYSGGRVWTQYF
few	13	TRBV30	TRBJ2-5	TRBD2	TGTGCCTGGAGCGGACTAGCGGAGGGGACCCAGTACTTC	CAWSGLAEGTQYF
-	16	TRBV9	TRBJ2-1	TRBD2	TGTGCCAGCAGCGCAGACCTCCCGGGACTAGGAAATGAGCAGTTCTTC	CASSADLPGLGNEQFF
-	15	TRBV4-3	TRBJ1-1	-	TGCGCCAGCAGCCAAGCGCGGGGAATTAACACTGAAGCTTTCTTT	CASSQARGINTEAFF
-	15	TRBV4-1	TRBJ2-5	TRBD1	TGCGCCAGCAGCCAAGAGGGGACAGGGGACGAGACCCAGTACTTC	CASSQEGTGDETQYF
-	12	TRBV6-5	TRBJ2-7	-	TGTGCCAGCCGAACAGGGACCTACGAGCAGTACTTC	CASRTGTYEQYF
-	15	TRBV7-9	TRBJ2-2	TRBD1	TGTGCCAGCAGCTCGGGACAGACAAACACCGGGGAGCTGTTTTTT	CASSSGQTNTGELFF
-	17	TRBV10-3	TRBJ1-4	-	TGTGCCATCAGTGAGTTCCACCCGGGGGGAACCGGCGAAAAACTGTTTTTT	CAISEFHPGGTGEKLFF
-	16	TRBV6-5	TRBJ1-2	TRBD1	TGTGCCAGCAGTTACTCGATGGGCGGGACAGCCGGTCCTAGCACCTTC	CASSYSMGGTAGPSTF
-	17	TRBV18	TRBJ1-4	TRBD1	TGTGCCAGCTCACCTTACTCCGGACAGGGCCTTAATGAAAAACTGTTTTTT	CASSPYSGQGLNEKLFF
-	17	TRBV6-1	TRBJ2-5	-	TGTGCCAGCAGTGAAGCAGGGGGAAGAGGGTCCCAAGAGACCCAGTACTTC	CASSEAGGRGSQETQYF
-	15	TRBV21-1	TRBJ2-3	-	TGTGCCAGCAGTTCTAGGGCGCAGGGTCCAGATACGCAGTATTTT	CASSSRAQGPDTQYF
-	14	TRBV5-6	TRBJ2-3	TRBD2	TGTGCCAGCAGCTTGCGGGGGGTTGCAGATACGCAGTATTTT	CASSLRGVADTQYF
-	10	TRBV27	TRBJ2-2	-	TGTGCCAGCGGGGGCGGGGAGCTGTTTTTT	CASGGGELFF
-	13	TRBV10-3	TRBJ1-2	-	TGTGCCATCAGTGAGTCGCTTGGTCCTGGCTACACCTTC	CAISESLGPGYTF
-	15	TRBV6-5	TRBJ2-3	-	TGTGCCAGCAGTTACTCGACCGGGTTATCAGATACGCAGTATTTT	CASSYSTGLSDTQYF
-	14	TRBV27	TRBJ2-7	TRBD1	TGTGCCAGCAAGCAGGGGGCTAGCTCCTACGAGCAGTACTTC	CASKQGASSYEQYF
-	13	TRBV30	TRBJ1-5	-	TGTGCCTGGAGTTACCAGGGAGATCAGCCCCAGCATTTT	CAWSYQGDQPQHF
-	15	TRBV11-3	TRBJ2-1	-	TGTGCCAGCAGCTTAGGCCCCTCTAGAACCAATGAGCAGTTCTTC	CASSLGPSRTNEQFF
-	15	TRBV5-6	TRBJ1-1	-	TGTGCCAGCAACCCCTTGGGAGGGCTAGGAACTGAAGCTTTCTTT	CASNPLGGLGTEAFF